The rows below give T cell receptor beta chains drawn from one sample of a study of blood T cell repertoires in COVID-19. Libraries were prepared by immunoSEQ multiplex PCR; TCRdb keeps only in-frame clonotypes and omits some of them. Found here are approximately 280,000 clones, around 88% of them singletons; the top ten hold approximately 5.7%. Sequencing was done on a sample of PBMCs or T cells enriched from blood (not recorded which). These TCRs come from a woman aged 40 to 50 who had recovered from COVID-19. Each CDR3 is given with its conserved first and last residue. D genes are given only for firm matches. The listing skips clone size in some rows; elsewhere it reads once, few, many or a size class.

CASSFSSYGYTF,TGTGCCAGCAGTTTCTCCAGCTATGGCTACACCTTC,12,TRBV28,TRBJ1-2,.,.
CASSNGRASTDTQYF,TGTGCCAGCAGCAATGGCAGGGCTAGCACAGATACGCAGTATTTT,15,TRBV7-3,TRBJ2-3,.,.
CASSLLQGVNTEAFF,TGCGCCAGCAGCTTGCTCCAGGGGGTGAACACTGAAGCTTTCTTT,15,TRBV5-1,TRBJ1-1,once,TRBD1
CASSLAGTRGYEQYF,TGCGCCAGCAGCTTGGCCGGGACTAGGGGCTACGAGCAGTACTTC,15,TRBV5-1,TRBJ2-7,.,TRBD2
CASSQVGGITEAFF,TGTGCCAGCAGCCAAGTGGGAGGGATTACTGAAGCTTTCTTT,14,TRBV14,TRBJ1-1,.,.
CASGRATQHF,TGTGCCAGCGGGCGGGCGACCCAGCATTTT,10,TRBV28,TRBJ1-5,.,.
CASSPETKANYGYTF,TGTGCCAGCAGTCCGGAGACCAAAGCTAACTATGGCTACACCTTC,15,TRBV27,TRBJ1-2,.,.
CASSSWAAYNEQFF,TGTGCCAGCAGCTCGTGGGCAGCCTACAATGAGCAGTTCTTC,14,TRBV5-6,TRBJ2-1,few,.
CASRPDPPEGEQYF,TGTGCCAGCAGGCCCGACCCCCCGGAGGGCGAGCAGTACTTC,14,TRBV2,TRBJ2-7,.,.
CASSFSGSLRNEQFF,TGTGCCAGCAGCTTTAGCGGGAGCCTAAGAAATGAGCAGTTCTTC,15,TRBV11-3,TRBJ2-1,.,TRBD2
CASSPPFYNEQFF,TGTGCCAGCAGTCCCCCTTTCTACAATGAGCAGTTCTTC,13,TRBV28,TRBJ2-1,.,.
CASSLGPLPGQGVLETQYF,TGTGCCAGCAGCTTAGGGCCCTTACCGGGACAGGGAGTTTTAGAGACCCAGTACTTC,19,TRBV7-6,TRBJ2-5,.,TRBD1
CASRGTEKLFF,TGCGCCAGCAGGGGGACAGAAAAACTGTTTTTT,11,TRBV5-1,TRBJ1-4,.,.
CASSQGAWSSGNTIYF,TGTGCCAGCAGTCAGGGGGCCTGGAGCTCTGGAAACACCATATATTTT,16,TRBV28,TRBJ1-3,once,TRBD1
CASSTLDREGIQYF,TGTGCCAGTAGTACTCTAGACAGGGAAGGCATTCAGTACTTC,14,TRBV19,TRBJ2-4,.,TRBD1
CAYRKGLAGGLSYEQYF,TGTGCCTACCGTAAGGGACTAGCGGGAGGACTCAGCTACGAGCAGTACTTC,17,TRBV30,TRBJ2-7,.,TRBD2
CASRAGGGSYNEQFF,TGTGCCAGCAGGGCTGGGGGGGGGTCCTACAATGAGCAGTTCTTC,15,TRBV2,TRBJ2-1,.,TRBD2
CATSDPGSGEQYF,TGTGCCACCAGTGATCCAGGGTCAGGAGAGCAGTACTTC,13,TRBV24-1,TRBJ2-7,.,.
CASSSTGNADTQYF,TGTGCCAGCAGTTCAACCGGGAACGCAGATACGCAGTATTTT,14,TRBV2,TRBJ2-3,.,.
CASSKLQGPNSPLHF,TGTGCCAGCAGCAAACTACAGGGGCCCAATTCACCCCTCCACTTT,15,TRBV7-2,TRBJ1-6,.,TRBD1
CASSALPGLAVDTQYF,TGTGCCAGTAGTGCACTTCCGGGACTAGCTGTAGATACGCAGTATTTT,16,TRBV19,TRBJ2-3,once,TRBD2
CASSDHVYGYTF,TGTGCCAGCAGTGACCATGTCTATGGCTACACCTTC,12,TRBV25-1,TRBJ1-2,.,.